These T cell receptor beta chains were read from a single sample in a study of CD8 T cells in ankylosing spondylitis. TCRdb passed the 5' RACE reads through MiXCR, listing each CDR3 protein once. The repertoire holds around 180,000 distinct CDR3 sequences, with 15% to 20% as singletons. The sample comprised blood, either unsorted or a sorted T cell fraction (not recorded which). Receptor source: a male donor aged 10-35 years with ankylosing spondylitis or in good health (not recorded which). Both conserved end residues are trimmed from each CDR3. A clone size is listed for some rows: how often the clone was seen (once, few, many), or a class if it is expanded.

v_call: TRBV27; j_call: TRBJ1-5; cdr3_length: 11; clone_size: many; cdr3_aa: ASTLAANQPQH
v_call: TRBV10-3; j_call: TRBJ2-1; cdr3_length: 13; clone_size: many; cdr3_aa: AIRATDSRRDEQF
v_call: TRBV12-5; j_call: TRBJ2-5; cdr3_length: 13; clone_size: -; cdr3_aa: ASGLAGTEQETQY
v_call: TRBV6-5; j_call: TRBJ1-2; cdr3_length: 12; clone_size: many; cdr3_aa: ASSYGGQGGGYT
v_call: TRBV12-3/TRBV12-4; j_call: TRBJ2-5; cdr3_length: 15; clone_size: many; cdr3_aa: ASSLASFTGAQETQY
v_call: TRBV28; j_call: TRBJ1-5; cdr3_length: 15; clone_size: many; cdr3_aa: ASSLYRGRTKNQPQH
v_call: TRBV29-1; j_call: TRBJ2-2; cdr3_length: 12; clone_size: many; cdr3_aa: SVDGRQNTGELF
v_call: TRBV5-1; j_call: TRBJ2-1; cdr3_length: 17; clone_size: many; cdr3_aa: ASSGGLAGGTPRNNEQF
v_call: TRBV27; j_call: TRBJ1-1; cdr3_length: 12; clone_size: -; cdr3_aa: ASRAGLANTEAF
v_call: TRBV20-1; j_call: TRBJ2-7; cdr3_length: 11; clone_size: many; cdr3_aa: SASSLLGYEQY
v_call: TRBV9; j_call: TRBJ1-2; cdr3_length: 12; clone_size: -; cdr3_aa: ASSRDSTYYGYT
v_call: TRBV7-9; j_call: TRBJ2-5; cdr3_length: 11; clone_size: many; cdr3_aa: ASSSDISQTQY
v_call: TRBV29-1; j_call: TRBJ2-1; cdr3_length: 11; clone_size: -; cdr3_aa: SVVWGSGNEQF
v_call: TRBV28; j_call: TRBJ2-1; cdr3_length: 14; clone_size: -; cdr3_aa: ATLSKRGSSYNEQF
v_call: TRBV5-5; j_call: TRBJ2-1; cdr3_length: 10; clone_size: many; cdr3_aa: ASSRAYNEQF
v_call: TRBV6-5; j_call: TRBJ2-4; cdr3_length: 8; clone_size: few; cdr3_aa: ASSQPRQI
v_call: TRBV7-2; j_call: TRBJ2-2; cdr3_length: 12; clone_size: -; cdr3_aa: ASSLALNTGELF
v_call: TRBV6-6; j_call: TRBJ2-3; cdr3_length: 10; clone_size: many; cdr3_aa: AVLGVRDTQY
v_call: TRBV7-3; j_call: TRBJ2-1; cdr3_length: 15; clone_size: once; cdr3_aa: ASSLVKIAGGYNEQF
v_call: TRBV6-6; j_call: TRBJ2-2; cdr3_length: 11; clone_size: many; cdr3_aa: ASSYLREGELF
v_call: TRBV19; j_call: TRBJ2-1; cdr3_length: 15; clone_size: -; cdr3_aa: ASSPWTVSRSVNEQF
v_call: TRBV20-1; j_call: TRBJ2-4; cdr3_length: 11; clone_size: -; cdr3_aa: SAGGLAENIQY
v_call: TRBV11-3; j_call: TRBJ2-1; cdr3_length: 13; clone_size: many; cdr3_aa: ASSSGRLSYNEQF
v_call: TRBV29-1; j_call: TRBJ1-4; cdr3_length: 14; clone_size: many; cdr3_aa: SASGQVAPTNEKLF
v_call: TRBV11-3; j_call: TRBJ2-1; cdr3_length: 14; clone_size: many; cdr3_aa: ASTHRGGNSYNEQF
v_call: TRBV12-3/TRBV12-4; j_call: TRBJ2-7; cdr3_length: 11; clone_size: many; cdr3_aa: ASSLLATYEQY
v_call: TRBV6-6; j_call: TRBJ2-7; cdr3_length: 12; clone_size: many; cdr3_aa: ATQSVAGRYEQY
v_call: TRBV7-9; j_call: TRBJ2-1; cdr3_length: 15; clone_size: many; cdr3_aa: ASSLPPRAGVYNEQF
v_call: TRBV3-1; j_call: TRBJ2-5; cdr3_length: 11; clone_size: few; cdr3_aa: ASSRVRQETQY
v_call: TRBV20-1; j_call: TRBJ2-2; cdr3_length: 10; clone_size: few; cdr3_aa: SAPGVNGELF
v_call: TRBV7-3; j_call: TRBJ2-3; cdr3_length: 13; clone_size: many; cdr3_aa: ASSPLGPGTDTQY
v_call: TRBV29-1; j_call: TRBJ2-5; cdr3_length: 9; clone_size: few; cdr3_aa: SVGAGETQY
v_call: TRBV7-2; j_call: TRBJ2-5; cdr3_length: 12; clone_size: many; cdr3_aa: ASRVSGEFETQY
v_call: TRBV5-1; j_call: TRBJ2-1; cdr3_length: 12; clone_size: -; cdr3_aa: ASSLLWRENEQF
v_call: TRBV6-5; j_call: TRBJ2-1; cdr3_length: 13; clone_size: -; cdr3_aa: ASSPKRLPYNEQF
v_call: TRBV6-6; j_call: TRBJ1-2; cdr3_length: 16; clone_size: many; cdr3_aa: ASSYSKDRGRSHYGYT
v_call: TRBV10-3; j_call: TRBJ2-2; cdr3_length: 10; clone_size: many; cdr3_aa: SSGANTGELF
v_call: TRBV2; j_call: TRBJ1-2; cdr3_length: 15; clone_size: -; cdr3_aa: ASSVWFVGEANYGYT
v_call: TRBV29-1; j_call: TRBJ2-1; cdr3_length: 11; clone_size: many; cdr3_aa: SVDRSSYNEQF
v_call: TRBV9; j_call: TRBJ2-3; cdr3_length: 10; clone_size: many; cdr3_aa: ASSVETDTQY
v_call: TRBV30; j_call: TRBJ2-2; cdr3_length: 12; clone_size: many; cdr3_aa: AWSVFQGAGELF
v_call: TRBV29-1; j_call: TRBJ2-1; cdr3_length: 10; clone_size: many; cdr3_aa: SVRLWDYEQF
v_call: TRBV5-1; j_call: TRBJ2-1; cdr3_length: 10; clone_size: many; cdr3_aa: ASSDNYNEQF